These T cell receptor beta chains were read from a single sample in a study of blood T cell repertoires in COVID-19. Sequencing used immunoSEQ multiplex PCR; TCRdb keeps in-frame clones, though not all of them. The table lists 210,000 or so clones, approximately 80% of them singletons. Sample: peripheral blood. These receptors came from a woman older than 75 with acute or convalescent COVID-19. The conserved cysteine and the conserved F or W are not part of the CDR3 here.

j_gene: TRBJ2-1; len: 10; v_gene: TRBV10-3; CDR3aa: AISANYNEQF
j_gene: TRBJ2-1; len: 12; v_gene: TRBV3-1/TRBV3-2; CDR3aa: ASSPRPMGREQF
j_gene: TRBJ2-5; len: 12; v_gene: TRBV7-9; CDR3aa: ASSLRETQETQY
j_gene: TRBJ1-2; len: 13; v_gene: TRBV28; CDR3aa: ASSLGDRDRRGYT
j_gene: TRBJ1-4; len: 13; v_gene: TRBV9; CDR3aa: ASSLRGGWDEKLF
j_gene: TRBJ1-3; len: 15; v_gene: TRBV2; CDR3aa: ASSDRGRATSGNTIY
j_gene: TRBJ2-7; len: 14; v_gene: TRBV15; CDR3aa: ATSLGLAGGAYEQY
j_gene: TRBJ1-6; len: 13; v_gene: TRBV5-1; CDR3aa: ASSLTYRGNSPLH
j_gene: TRBJ2-7; len: 13; v_gene: TRBV7-2; CDR3aa: ASSTSGGGHGEQY
j_gene: TRBJ2-5; len: 13; v_gene: TRBV5-1; CDR3aa: ASSLGATNQETQY
j_gene: TRBJ2-5; len: 12; v_gene: TRBV29-1; CDR3aa: SVAGTGGSETQY
j_gene: TRBJ2-5; len: 14; v_gene: TRBV6-5; CDR3aa: ASSYGQGRAAETQY
j_gene: TRBJ1-1; len: 13; v_gene: TRBV6-6; CDR3aa: ASSYSQVGNTEAF
j_gene: TRBJ1-5; len: 11; v_gene: TRBV7-3; CDR3aa: ASSLTRDQPQH
j_gene: TRBJ2-7; len: 13; v_gene: TRBV5-6; CDR3aa: ASSLGTGTGVRQY
j_gene: TRBJ2-3; len: 14; v_gene: TRBV9; CDR3aa: ASSVGTGDSTDTQY
j_gene: TRBJ1-2; len: 11; v_gene: TRBV5-1; CDR3aa: ASSQGANYGYT
j_gene: TRBJ2-1; len: 15; v_gene: TRBV10-3; CDR3aa: AISGGTGTSGAYEQF
j_gene: TRBJ2-3; len: 13; v_gene: TRBV30; CDR3aa: AWGGSGSRTDTQY
j_gene: TRBJ1-6; len: 12; v_gene: TRBV7-3; CDR3aa: ASSLEQTNSPLH
j_gene: TRBJ1-2; len: 14; v_gene: TRBV6-4; CDR3aa: ASSDRARQGGYGYT
j_gene: TRBJ2-2; len: 14; v_gene: TRBV5-1; CDR3aa: ASSSSGTSNTGELF
j_gene: TRBJ2-3; len: 12; v_gene: TRBV19; CDR3aa: ASSMGTRLYTQY
j_gene: TRBJ1-1; len: 14; v_gene: TRBV5-5; CDR3aa: ASSLGLGQPNTEAF
j_gene: TRBJ1-2; len: 14; v_gene: TRBV7-8; CDR3aa: ASSLGARAKIYGYT
j_gene: TRBJ1-1; len: 12; v_gene: TRBV7-9; CDR3aa: ASSLQQGNTEAF
j_gene: TRBJ2-7; len: 13; v_gene: TRBV5-4; CDR3aa: ASSFPGSGGYEQY
j_gene: TRBJ1-2; len: 13; v_gene: TRBV6-5; CDR3aa: ASSPPDSLPYGYT
j_gene: TRBJ1-2; len: 12; v_gene: TRBV16; CDR3aa: ASSQSTAGGGYT
j_gene: TRBJ1-1; len: 12; v_gene: TRBV9; CDR3aa: ASSARQGNTEAF
j_gene: TRBJ2-1; len: 13; v_gene: TRBV11-3; CDR3aa: ASSLSLGGGNEQF
j_gene: TRBJ2-7; len: 12; v_gene: TRBV21-1; CDR3aa: ASSKVSWGFEQY
j_gene: TRBJ1-1; len: 11; v_gene: TRBV6-2/TRBV6-3; CDR3aa: ASSWEASTEAF
j_gene: TRBJ2-1; len: 14; v_gene: TRBV19; CDR3aa: ASSIVSGGAGNEQF
j_gene: TRBJ1-1; len: 16; v_gene: TRBV5-1; CDR3aa: ASSSATSGFYANTEAF
j_gene: TRBJ1-2; len: 9; v_gene: TRBV30; CDR3aa: AWGALPSYT